Given below is one TCR beta chain in context. It was with a sample-barcoded 5' primer and a J-beta primer mix that a second PCR of about 6 to 12 cycles was run. Via MiXCR, TCRdb re-called the 5' RACE reads, giving one row per CDR3 protein. The sample has hundreds of thousands of distinct CDR3 sequences, around 50% seen once. Germline CDR1 SGHRS, CDR2 YFSETQ. V was trimmed by 4 bases and J by 5 bases, leaving 15 bases between them. This CDR3 has 14 amino acids. The data belong to a study of blood T cells in healthy people across ages. The chain is built from TRBV5-1 and TRBJ1-1, with D perhaps matching TRBD1 (5 bases). Sequenced: blood. The TCR was taken from a man aged 40-49 years in good health. Here the CDR3 DNA reads TGCGCCAGCAGCGCGGGTGGGGGAGAGACTGAAGCTTTCTTT. Amino acids: CASSAGGGETEAFF.